These 14 T cell receptor beta chains were sequenced from one sample in a study of metastatic and nonmetastatic thyroid tumors. Thyroid surgery had not been preceded by any treatment in any patient. From the PCR reads, TCRdb re-called clones with MiXCR. The data show about 39,000 clones, roughly 12% seen once. The sequencing input was blood. Receptors were obtained from a male donor with papillary thyroid cancer or a benign thyroid nodule (not recorded which). Some clones in this sample may be carry-over from other donors' samples.

The chain carries TRBV18 and TRBJ2-7, with D perhaps assigned TRBD1 or TRBD2 (6 bases each). V was clipped by 0 bases and J by 6 bases, with 18 bases between them. The CDR3 sequence is 16 residues long. Germline CDR1 reads KGHSH; CDR2 reads LQKENI. The DNA for the CDR3 is TGTGCCAGCTCACCACCTCCGGGGATCGGGGGCGGCGAGCAGTACTTC. It codes for CASSPPPGIGGGEQYF.

This clone was seen many times. The genes are TRBV20-1 and TRBJ2-7, with D perhaps matching TRBD1 (5 bases). CDR1 DFQATT and CDR2 SNEGSKA come from the germline V gene (reference sequence). Trimming shortened V by 6 bases and J by 2 bases, and 11 bases separated the two germline ends. The CDR3 contains 12 residues. The CDR3 DNA reads TGCAGTGCGCGGACACGCACCTACGAGCAGTACTTC. It codes for CSARTRTYEQYF.

This clone was seen only a few times. The J gene is TRBJ2-2, the V gene TRBV6-1; 8 bases line up with TRBD2. The V gene's germline CDR1 is MNHNS and CDR2 SASEGT. The CDR3 is 17 amino acids. With V trimmed by 1 base and J by 6 bases, 10 bases remained unmatched. The CDR3 sequence: CASSEGRGAGEAGELFF. CDR3 in DNA: TGTGCCAGCAGTGAAGGAAGGGGAGCGGGAGAGGCCGGGGAGCTGTTTTTT.

This clone is labeled as medium-sized (0.01 to 0.1%). This chain links TRBV6-1 with TRBJ1-3; D is undetermined. V was clipped by 2 bases and J by 1 base, with 12 bases between them. Germline lookup yields CDR1 MNHNS and CDR2 SASEGT. This CDR3 contains 16 residues. CDR3 bases: TGTGCCAGCAGTGAAAAGGTGGGAGGTTCTGGAAACACCATATATTTT. This gives the protein CASSEKVGGSGNTIYF.

The sample holds a few counts of this clone. This may come from a read error, since a much larger clone is one base off. The genes are TRBV2 and TRBJ2-3, with a possible D match to TRBD2 (5 bases). V lost 4 bases and J lost 6, with 29 bases in between. Looked up from germline, CDR1 is SNHLY and CDR2 is FYNNEI. This CDR3 region has 19 residues. In DNA, the CDR3 is TGTGCCAGCAGTGTGGATACTAGGAAACTACCCTCACAGCCGGATACGCAGTATTTT. It encodes CASSVDTRKLPSQPDTQYF.

The chain links TRBV27 to TRBJ2-3; 8 nucleotides line up with TRBD2. Trimming removed 4 bases from V and 0 bases from J; junction bases left unmatched: 6. Germline-derived CDR1 and CDR2 are MNHEY and SMNVEV (reference sequence). This CDR3 contains 16 residues. The CDR3 DNA sequence: TGTGCCAGCAGTTACGGACTAGCATATAGCACAGATACGCAGTATTTT. Translating it yields CASSYGLAYSTDTQYF.

This clone appeared many times. V usage is TRBV29-1 and J usage is TRBJ2-3; D may be TRBD1 (5 bases). V gave up 4 bases and J gave up 0 bases, with 8 bases separating them. Germline V gene sequence: CDR1 SQVTM, CDR2 ANQGSEA. The CDR3 length is 13 residues. The CDR3 reads CSVAGISTDTQYF. CDR3 coding DNA: TGCAGCGTTGCAGGGATCAGCACAGATACGCAGTATTTT.

The J gene is TRBJ1-3, the V gene TRBV5-4; D gene uncertain. Trimming took off 7 bases at V and 0 bases at J, with 8 bases between the two ends. CDR1 and CDR2 from the germline V gene are SGHNT and YYREEE (reference sequence). This CDR3 spans 13 amino acids. The CDR3 nucleotides read TGTGCCAGCGGACTCTCCTCTGGAAACACCATATATTTT. Translating gives CASGLSSGNTIYF.

Only a few counts were recorded for this clone. At one boundary the junction diverges from the germline segment, which might be a read error. The J gene is TRBJ2-3, the V gene TRBV6-4; 8 positions match TRBD2. The CDR3 length is 17 residues. Germline lookup yields CDR1 MRHNA and CDR2 SNTAGT. The CDR3 loop reads CASSRPAGGGSTDTQYF. The CDR3 nucleotides are TGTGCCAGCTCTCGGCCCGCGGGAGGAGGGAGCACAGATACGCAGTATTTC.

This clone showed up just a few times. This chain links TRBV27 with TRBJ2-3, with a weak D call TRBD2 (6 bases). Trimming took 8 bases from V and 3 from J, leaving 12 bases between them. Germline lookup yields CDR1 MNHEY and CDR2 SMNVEV (reference sequence). This CDR3 is built from 13 residues. In DNA, the CDR3 is TGTGCCAGCGACGGACGGGGGACAGATACGCAGTATTTT. It yields the protein CASDGRGTDTQYF.

At least ten counts were recorded for this clone. The genes are TRBV11-2 and TRBJ2-3; D assignment may be TRBD1 or TRBD2 (6 bases each). The V gene lost 0 bases and the J gene lost 2 bases, with 18 bases spanning the gap. Germline assignment: CDR1 SGHAT and CDR2 FQNNGV. The CDR3 spans 18 residues. This CDR3 is CASSLDRHGRGPTDTQYF. CDR3 DNA sequence: TGTGCCAGCAGCTTAGATCGTCATGGACGGGGGCCCACAGATACGCAGTATTTT.

This clone was detected ten times or more. The chain combines TRBV20-1 with TRBJ2-2; D gene uncertain. The germline CDR1 and CDR2 sequences are DFQATT and SNEGSKA (reference sequence). V dropped 1 base and J dropped 5 bases, with 20 bases sitting between them. The CDR3 covers 17 residues. The CDR3 spells CSARAPQIQLRTGELFF. The CDR3 DNA reads TGCAGTGCTAGAGCCCCACAGATTCAGCTGAGGACCGGGGAGCTGTTTTTT.

This clone has more than one count but fewer than ten. A much larger clone is a single base away; this may be a read error. The J gene is TRBJ2-5, the V gene TRBV6-2 or TRBV6-3; 8 nucleotides agree with TRBD1. CDR1 and CDR2 from the germline V gene are MNHEY and SVGEGT. This CDR3 spans 15 amino acids. CDR3 nucleotide sequence: TGTGCCAGCAGTTTCCGGACAGGGACCGGTGGGGACCAGCACTTC. Translating it yields CASSFRTGTGGDQHF.

This clone was recorded many times. The chain couples TRBV7-9 to TRBJ1-2; tentatively, D is TRBD1 (6 bases). V gave up 6 bases and J gave up 1 base, with 9 bases separating them. This CDR3 contains 13 residues. Germline CDR1 is SEHNR and CDR2 is FQNEAQ (reference sequence). In nucleotides, the CDR3 is TGTGCCAGCAGTCCAGGGGTTAACTATGGCTACACCTTC. It encodes CASSPGVNYGYTF.